This T cell receptor beta chain was retrieved from a study of OX40 agonist ivuxolimab in advanced cancers. Sequencing used immunoSEQ multiplex PCR; TCRdb keeps in-frame clones, though not all of them. The sample contains more than 55,000 clones, 89% of which appear only once. CDR3 length: 14 amino acids. Germline loops: CDR1 SGHRS, CDR2 YFSETQ. Deletions cut 0 bases from V and 5 bases from J, with 9 bases between. The gene calls are TRBV5-1 and TRBJ2-1, with D uncertain. The material was CD4+ or CD8+ T cells sorted from blood, obtained in a trial of the OX40 agonist ivuxolimab. The TCR was taken from an adult with an advanced solid tumor such as melanoma, head and neck, liver or kidney cancer. This CDR3 reads CASSLAGSNNEQFF. The CDR3 DNA sequence: TGCGCCAGCAGCTTGGCCGGCAGTAACAATGAGCAGTTCTTC.